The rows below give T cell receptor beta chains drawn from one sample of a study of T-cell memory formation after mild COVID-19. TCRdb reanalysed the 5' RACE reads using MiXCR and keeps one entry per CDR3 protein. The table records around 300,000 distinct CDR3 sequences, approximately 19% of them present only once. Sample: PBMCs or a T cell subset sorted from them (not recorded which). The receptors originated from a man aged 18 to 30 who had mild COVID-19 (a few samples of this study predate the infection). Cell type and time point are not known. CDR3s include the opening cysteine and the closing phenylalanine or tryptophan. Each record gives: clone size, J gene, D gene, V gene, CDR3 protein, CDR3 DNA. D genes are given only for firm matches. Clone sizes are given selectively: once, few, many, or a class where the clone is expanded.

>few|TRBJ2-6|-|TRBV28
CASSIQASGANVLTF
TGTGCCAGCAGTATACAAGCCTCTGGGGCCAACGTCCTGACTTTC
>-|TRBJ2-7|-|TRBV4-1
CASSQLSRSDYSYEQYF
TGCGCCAGCAGCCAACTTTCTCGATCGGATTACTCCTACGAGCAGTACTTC
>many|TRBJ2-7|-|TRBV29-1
CSVSQNYEQYF
TGCAGCGTTAGTCAGAACTACGAGCAGTACTTC
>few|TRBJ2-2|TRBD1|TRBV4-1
CASSHSPDRPGELFF
TGCGCCAGCAGCCATAGCCCGGACAGGCCCGGGGAGCTGTTTTTT
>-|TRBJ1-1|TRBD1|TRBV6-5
CASSYFPRDRGAFF
TGTGCCAGCAGTTACTTCCCCCGGGACAGGGGGGCTTTCTTT
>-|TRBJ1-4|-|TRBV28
CASDDRTYRVF
TGTGCCAGCGACGACAGGACCTACCGTGTTTTT
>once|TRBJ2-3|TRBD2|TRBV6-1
CASSPSGSGGAWDTQYF
TGTGCCAGCAGTCCCAGTGGGAGCGGGGGGGCCTGGGATACGCAGTATTTT
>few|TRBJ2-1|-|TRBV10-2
CASSVDTAQQFF
TGCGCCAGCAGTGTAGACACCGCGCAGCAGTTCTTC
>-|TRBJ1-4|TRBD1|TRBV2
CASSEEGQGRGTNEKLFF
TGTGCCAGCAGTGAAGAGGGACAGGGAAGGGGCACTAATGAAAAACTGTTTTTT
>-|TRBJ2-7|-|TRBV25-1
CASSEAHEQYF
TGTGCCAGCAGTGAAGCCCACGAGCAGTACTTC
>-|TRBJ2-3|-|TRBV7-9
CASSLATPAVDTQYF
TGTGCCAGCAGCTTAGCGACCCCGGCGGTGGATACGCAGTATTTT
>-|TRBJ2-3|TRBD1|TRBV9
CASSVPGQGTDTQYF
TGTGCCAGCAGCGTCCCGGGACAGGGGACAGATACGCAGTATTTT
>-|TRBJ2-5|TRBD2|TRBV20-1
CSASRPRLAGETQYF
TGCAGTGCTAGCAGGCCCAGGCTAGCGGGAGAGACCCAGTACTTC
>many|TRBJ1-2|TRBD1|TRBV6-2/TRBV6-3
CASTEPRGNYGYTF
TGTGCCAGCACCGAACCCAGGGGGAACTATGGCTACACCTTC
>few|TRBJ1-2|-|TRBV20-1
CSASNPGLYGYTF
TGCAGTGCTAGTAACCCAGGCCTATATGGCTACACCTTC
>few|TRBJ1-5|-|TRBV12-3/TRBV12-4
CASTEQGPREPQHF
TGTGCCAGCACCGAGCAGGGGCCTCGCGAGCCCCAGCATTTT
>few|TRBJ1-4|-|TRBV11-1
CASSSGHINEKLFF
TGTGCCAGCAGTTCGGGACACATCAATGAAAAACTGTTTTTT
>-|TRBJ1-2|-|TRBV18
CASSTGFGNNYGYTF
TGTGCCAGCTCAACAGGATTCGGAAACAACTATGGCTACACCTTC
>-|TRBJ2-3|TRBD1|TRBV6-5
CASRRQGSDTQYF
TGTGCCAGCAGGAGACAGGGGTCAGATACGCAGTATTTT
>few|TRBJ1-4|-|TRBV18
CASSPLGADEKLFF
TGTGCCAGCTCACCGTTGGGGGCGGATGAAAAACTGTTTTTT
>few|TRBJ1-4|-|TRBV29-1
CSVAGLSGETNEKLFF
TGCAGCGTTGCGGGCCTTAGCGGGGAAACTAATGAAAAACTGTTTTTT
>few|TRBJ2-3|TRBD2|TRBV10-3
CAISPSRGGTDTQYF
TGTGCCATCAGCCCCTCGCGGGGGGGCACAGATACGCAGTATTTT
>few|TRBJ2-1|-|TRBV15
CATSTETHNEQFF
TGTGCCACCAGCACCGAGACCCACAATGAGCAGTTCTTC
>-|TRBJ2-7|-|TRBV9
CASSVEGSSYEQYF
TGTGCCAGCAGCGTAGAGGGAAGCTCCTACGAGCAGTACTTC
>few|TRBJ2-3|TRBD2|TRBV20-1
CSARDRERGVDTQYF
TGCAGTGCTAGAGATAGGGAGCGGGGGGTAGATACGCAGTATTTT
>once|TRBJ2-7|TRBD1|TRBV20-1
CSARVRQGISYEQYF
TGCAGTGCTAGAGTGAGACAGGGGATCTCCTACGAGCAGTACTTC
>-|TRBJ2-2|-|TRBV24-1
CATSDYQGNTGELFF
TGTGCCACCAGTGATTACCAGGGGAACACCGGGGAGCTGTTTTTT
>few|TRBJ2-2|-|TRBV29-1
CSVLTGGGSGELFF
TGCAGCGTTCTAACAGGGGGAGGGTCCGGGGAGCTGTTTTTT
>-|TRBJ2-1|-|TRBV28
CASNMTSAQFF
TGTGCCAGCAACATGACCAGTGCGCAGTTCTTC
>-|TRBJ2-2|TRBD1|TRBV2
CASLGAWTGDTGELFF
TGTGCCAGCCTGGGTGCCTGGACAGGGGACACCGGGGAGCTGTTTTTT
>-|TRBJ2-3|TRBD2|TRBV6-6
CASSYLAGRADTQYF
TGTGCCAGCAGTTATCTAGCGGGTAGGGCAGATACGCAGTATTTT
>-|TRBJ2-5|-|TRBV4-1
CASSLQGTETQYF
TGCGCCAGCAGCCTCCAGGGGACGGAGACCCAGTACTTC
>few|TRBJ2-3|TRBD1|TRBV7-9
CASSLVTGEEDTQYF
TGTGCCAGCAGCTTAGTGACAGGGGAGGAAGATACGCAGTATTTT
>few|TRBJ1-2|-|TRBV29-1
CSVVRGGYTF
TGCAGCGTTGTGCGGGGAGGCTACACCTTC
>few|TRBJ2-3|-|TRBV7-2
CASSPNGAITDTQYF
TGTGCCAGCAGCCCGAACGGGGCCATCACAGATACGCAGTATTTT
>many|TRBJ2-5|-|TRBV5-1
CASSLKETQYF
TGCGCCAGCAGCTTGAAAGAGACCCAGTACTTC
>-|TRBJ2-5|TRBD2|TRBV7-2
CASSHPWAGGLETQYF
TGTGCCAGCAGCCACCCTTGGGCGGGGGGGCTGGAGACCCAGTACTTC
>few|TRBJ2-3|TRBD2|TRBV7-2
CASRGGSTDTQYF
TGTGCCAGCAGGGGGGGGAGCACGGATACGCAGTATTTT
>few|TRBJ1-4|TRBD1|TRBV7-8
CASSTRTGYEKLFF
TGTGCCAGCAGTACCCGGACAGGGTATGAAAAACTGTTTTTT
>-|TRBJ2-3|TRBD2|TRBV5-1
CASSLGRGGTDTQYF
TGCGCCAGCAGCTTGGGTCGGGGGGGCACAGATACGCAGTATTTT
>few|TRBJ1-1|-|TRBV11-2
CASIQGRNTEAFF
TGTGCCAGCATCCAGGGGCGGAACACTGAAGCTTTCTTT
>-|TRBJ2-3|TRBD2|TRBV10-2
CASWGGETDTQYF
TGCGCCAGCTGGGGGGGGGAGACAGATACGCAGTATTTT
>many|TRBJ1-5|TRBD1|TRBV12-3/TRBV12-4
CASSFRQGDGQPQHF
TGTGCCAGCAGTTTCAGACAGGGGGACGGTCAGCCCCAGCATTTT
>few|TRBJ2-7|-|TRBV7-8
CASSWGRLSYEQYF
TGTGCCAGCAGCTGGGGGCGCCTGTCCTACGAGCAGTACTTC
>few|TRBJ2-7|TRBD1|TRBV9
CASSFTDRHSYEQYF
TGTGCCAGCAGCTTCACGGACAGGCACTCCTACGAGCAGTACTTC
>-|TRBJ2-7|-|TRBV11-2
CASSLVFPTYEQYF
TGTGCCAGCAGCTTAGTTTTCCCTACCTACGAGCAGTACTTC
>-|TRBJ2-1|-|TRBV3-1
CASSQWGQYNEQFF
TGTGCCAGCAGCCAATGGGGGCAATACAATGAGCAGTTCTTC
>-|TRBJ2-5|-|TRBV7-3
CASSFGVAETQYF
TGTGCCAGCAGCTTTGGGGTAGCGGAGACCCAGTACTTC
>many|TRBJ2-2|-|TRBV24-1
CATSGGARTGELFF
TGTGCCACCAGTGGGGGGGCCCGCACCGGGGAGCTGTTTTTT